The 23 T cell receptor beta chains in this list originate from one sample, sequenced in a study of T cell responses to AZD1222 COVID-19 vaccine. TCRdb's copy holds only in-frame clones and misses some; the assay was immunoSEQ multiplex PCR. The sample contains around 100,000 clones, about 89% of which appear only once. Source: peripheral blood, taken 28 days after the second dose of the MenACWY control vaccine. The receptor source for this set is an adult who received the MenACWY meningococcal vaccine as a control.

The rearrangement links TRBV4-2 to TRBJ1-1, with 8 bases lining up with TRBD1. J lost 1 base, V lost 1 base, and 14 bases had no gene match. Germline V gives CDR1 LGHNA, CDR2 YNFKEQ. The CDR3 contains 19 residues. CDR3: CASSQASFRAGGPNTEAFF. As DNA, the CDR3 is TGTGCCAGCAGCCAAGCCAGTTTCCGGGCAGGGGGCCCGAACACTGAAGCTTTCTTT.

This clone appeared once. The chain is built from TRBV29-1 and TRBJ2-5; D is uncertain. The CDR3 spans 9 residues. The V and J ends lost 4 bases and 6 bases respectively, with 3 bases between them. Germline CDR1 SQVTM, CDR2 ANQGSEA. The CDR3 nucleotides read TGCAGCGTTGGAAAGACCCAGTACTTC. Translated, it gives CSVGKTQYF.

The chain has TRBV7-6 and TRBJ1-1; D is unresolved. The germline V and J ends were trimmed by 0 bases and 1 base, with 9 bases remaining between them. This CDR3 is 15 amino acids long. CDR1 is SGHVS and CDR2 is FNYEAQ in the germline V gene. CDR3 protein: CASSLALGQNTEAFF. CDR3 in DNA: TGTGCCAGCAGCTTAGCTCTTGGCCAGAACACTGAAGCTTTCTTT.

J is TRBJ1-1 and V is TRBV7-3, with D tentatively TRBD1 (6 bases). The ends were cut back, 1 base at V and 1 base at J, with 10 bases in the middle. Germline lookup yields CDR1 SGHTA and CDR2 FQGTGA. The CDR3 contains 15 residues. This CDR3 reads CASSLIGGTNTEAFF. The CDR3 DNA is TGTGCCAGCAGCTTAATCGGGGGCACGAACACTGAAGCTTTCTTT. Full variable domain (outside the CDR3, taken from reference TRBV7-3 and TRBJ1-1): GAGVSQTPSNKVTEKGKYVELRCDPISGHTALYWYRQSLGQGPEFLIYFQGTGAADDSGLPNDRFFAVRPEGSVSTLKIQRTERGDSAVYLCASSLIGGTNTEAFFGQGTRLTVV.

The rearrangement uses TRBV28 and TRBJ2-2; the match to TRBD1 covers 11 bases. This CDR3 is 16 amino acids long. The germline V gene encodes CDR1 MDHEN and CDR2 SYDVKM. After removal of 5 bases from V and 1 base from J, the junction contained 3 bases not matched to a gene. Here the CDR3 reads CASSRTGGQNTGELFF. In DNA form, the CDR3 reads TGTGCCAGCAGTAGGACAGGGGGCCAGAACACCGGGGAGCTGTTTTTT.

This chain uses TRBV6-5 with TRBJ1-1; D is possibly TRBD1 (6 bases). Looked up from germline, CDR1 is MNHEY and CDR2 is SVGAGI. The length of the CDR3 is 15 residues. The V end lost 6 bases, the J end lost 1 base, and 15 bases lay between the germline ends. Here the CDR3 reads CASRTLGTRNTEAFF. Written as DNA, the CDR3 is TGTGCCAGCAGAACCCTCGGGACAAGGAACACTGAAGCTTTCTTT.

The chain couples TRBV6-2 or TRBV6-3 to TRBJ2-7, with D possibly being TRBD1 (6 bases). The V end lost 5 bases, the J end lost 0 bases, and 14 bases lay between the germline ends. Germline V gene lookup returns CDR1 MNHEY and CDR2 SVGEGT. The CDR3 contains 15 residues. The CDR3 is CASSPWDISSYEQYF. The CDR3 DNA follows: TGTGCCAGCAGTCCATGGGACATAAGCTCCTACGAGCAGTACTTC.

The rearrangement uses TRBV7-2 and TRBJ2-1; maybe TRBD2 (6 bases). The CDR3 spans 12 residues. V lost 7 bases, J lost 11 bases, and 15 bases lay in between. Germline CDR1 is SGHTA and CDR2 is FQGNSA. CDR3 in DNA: TGTGCCAGCACCCTAGTGGCGGGGCAGCAGTTCTTC. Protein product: CASTLVAGQQFF.

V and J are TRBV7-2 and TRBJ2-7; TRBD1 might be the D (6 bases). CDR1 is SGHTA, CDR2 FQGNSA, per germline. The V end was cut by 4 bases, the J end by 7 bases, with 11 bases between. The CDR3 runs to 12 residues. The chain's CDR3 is CASSSTGNEQYF. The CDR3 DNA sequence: TGTGCCAGCAGCTCCACAGGGAATGAGCAGTACTTC.

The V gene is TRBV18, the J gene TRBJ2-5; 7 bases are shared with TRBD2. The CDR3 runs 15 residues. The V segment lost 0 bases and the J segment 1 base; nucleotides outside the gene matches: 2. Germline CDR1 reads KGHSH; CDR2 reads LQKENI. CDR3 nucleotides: TGTGCCAGCTCACCACCGGGCGGGGGCCAAGAGACCCAGTACTTC. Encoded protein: CASSPPGGGQETQYF.

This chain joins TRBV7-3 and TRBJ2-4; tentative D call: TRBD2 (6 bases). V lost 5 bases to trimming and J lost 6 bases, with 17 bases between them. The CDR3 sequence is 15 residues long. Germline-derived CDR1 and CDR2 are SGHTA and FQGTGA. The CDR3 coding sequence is TGTGCCAGCAGCGAAAGCGGAGGGCAGGCAAACATTCAGTACTTC. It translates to CASSESGGQANIQYF.

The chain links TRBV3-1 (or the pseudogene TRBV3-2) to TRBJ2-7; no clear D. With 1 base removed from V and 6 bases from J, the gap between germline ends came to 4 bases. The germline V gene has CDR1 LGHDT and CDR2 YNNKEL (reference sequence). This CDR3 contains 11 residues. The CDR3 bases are TGTGCCAGCAGCCAAGTAAGCGAGCAGTACTTC. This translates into CASSQVSEQYF.

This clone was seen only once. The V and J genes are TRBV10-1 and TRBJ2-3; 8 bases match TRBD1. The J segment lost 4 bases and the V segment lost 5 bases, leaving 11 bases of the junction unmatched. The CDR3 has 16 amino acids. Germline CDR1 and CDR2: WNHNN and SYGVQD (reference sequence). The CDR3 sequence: CASSYGRTGSSDTQYF. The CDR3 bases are TGCGCCAGCAGTTACGGTCGGACAGGGTCTTCAGATACGCAGTATTTT.

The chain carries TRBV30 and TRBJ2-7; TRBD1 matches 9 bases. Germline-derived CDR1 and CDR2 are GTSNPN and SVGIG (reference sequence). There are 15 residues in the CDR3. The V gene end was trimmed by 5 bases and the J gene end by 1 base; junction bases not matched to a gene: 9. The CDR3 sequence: CAWEGAGTGSYEQYF. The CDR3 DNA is TGTGCCTGGGAGGGGGCCGGGACAGGGTCCTACGAGCAGTACTTC.

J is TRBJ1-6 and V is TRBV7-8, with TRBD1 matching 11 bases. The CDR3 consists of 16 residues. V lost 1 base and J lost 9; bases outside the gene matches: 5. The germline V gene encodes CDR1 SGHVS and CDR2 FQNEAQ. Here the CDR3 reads CASSLGTGGSSSPLHF. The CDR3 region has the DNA TGTGCCAGCAGCTTAGGGACAGGGGGCAGTTCTTCACCCCTCCACTTT.

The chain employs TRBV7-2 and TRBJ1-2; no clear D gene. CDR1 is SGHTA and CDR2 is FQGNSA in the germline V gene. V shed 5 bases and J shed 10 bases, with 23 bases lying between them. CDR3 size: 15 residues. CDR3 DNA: TGTGCCAGCAGCCCCACATTCGACGGCCGGTTAAACTACACCTTC. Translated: CASSPTFDGRLNYTF.

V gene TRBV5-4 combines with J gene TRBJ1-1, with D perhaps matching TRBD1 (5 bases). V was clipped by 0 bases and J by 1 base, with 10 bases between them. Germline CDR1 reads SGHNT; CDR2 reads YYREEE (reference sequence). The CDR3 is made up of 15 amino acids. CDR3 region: CASSLVKGSNTEAFF. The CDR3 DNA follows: TGTGCCAGCAGCTTGGTAAAGGGGTCGAACACTGAAGCTTTCTTT.

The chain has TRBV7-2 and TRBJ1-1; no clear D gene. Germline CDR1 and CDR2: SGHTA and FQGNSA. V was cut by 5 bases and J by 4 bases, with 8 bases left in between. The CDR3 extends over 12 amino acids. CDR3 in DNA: TGTGCCAGCAGCCTGTCCGGCACTGAAGCTTTCTTT. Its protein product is CASSLSGTEAFF.

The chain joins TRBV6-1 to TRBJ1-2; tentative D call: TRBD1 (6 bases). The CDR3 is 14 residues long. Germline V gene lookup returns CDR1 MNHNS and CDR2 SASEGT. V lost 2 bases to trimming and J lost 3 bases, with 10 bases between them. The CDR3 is CASSEPQGYYGYTF. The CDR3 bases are TGTGCCAGCAGTGAACCCCAGGGGTACTATGGCTACACCTTC.

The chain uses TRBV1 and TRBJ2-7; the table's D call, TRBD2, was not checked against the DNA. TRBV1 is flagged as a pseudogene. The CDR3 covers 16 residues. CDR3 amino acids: CTSSQDEIAGSYEQYF. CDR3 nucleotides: TGCACCAGCAGCCAAGACGAGATAGCGGGTAGCTACGAGCAGTACTTC.

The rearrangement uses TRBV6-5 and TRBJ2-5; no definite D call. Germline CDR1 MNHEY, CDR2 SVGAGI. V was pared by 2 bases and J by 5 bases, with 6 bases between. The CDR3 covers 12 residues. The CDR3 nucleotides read TGTGCCAGCAGTTACGACACCGAGACCCAGTACTTC. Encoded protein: CASSYDTETQYF.

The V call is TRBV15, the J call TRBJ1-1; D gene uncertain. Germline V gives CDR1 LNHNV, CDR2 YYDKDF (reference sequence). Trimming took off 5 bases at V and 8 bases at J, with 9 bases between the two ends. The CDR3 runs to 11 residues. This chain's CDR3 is CATSRRTEAFF. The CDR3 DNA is TGTGCCACCAGCCGAAGAACGGAAGCTTTCTTT.

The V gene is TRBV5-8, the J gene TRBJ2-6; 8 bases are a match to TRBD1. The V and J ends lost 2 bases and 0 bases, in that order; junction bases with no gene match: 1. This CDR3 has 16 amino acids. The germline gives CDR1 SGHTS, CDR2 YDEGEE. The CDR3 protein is CASSFTGGSGANVLTF. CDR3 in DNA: TGTGCCAGCAGCTTCACAGGGGGCTCTGGGGCCAACGTCCTGACTTTC.